This T cell receptor (beta chain) was recovered during a study of blood T cell repertoires in COVID-19. Study in general: The United States, Italy and Spain supplied acute and convalescent COVID-19 samples.

TCRdb's copy holds only in-frame clones and misses some; the assay was immunoSEQ multiplex PCR. The sample includes 130,000 to 150,000 clones, around three quarters seen only once; the top ten take 3.5% to 4.5%. The CDR3 consists of 13 residues. Germline V gives CDR1 KGHSH, CDR2 LQKENI. The ends were cut back, 3 bases at V and 3 bases at J, with 6 bases in the middle. The receptor was isolated from a man in his sixties with acute or convalescent COVID-19. The sample consisted of peripheral blood. The chain has TRBV18 and TRBJ1-5; D unresolved. The CDR3 protein is CASSPLSNQPQHF. The CDR3 bases are TGTGCCAGCTCACCTCTTTCCAATCAGCCCCAGCATTTT.